The 19 T cell receptor beta chains given below trace back to one sample, sequenced in a study of neoadjuvant anti-PD-1 for oral cavity cancer. The method was immunoSEQ multiplex PCR; TCRdb's version includes in-frame clones alone and lacks a portion of them. The table records 65,000 to 70,000 clones, 85% to 90% of them present only once. Noted time point: after neoadjuvant nivolumab, at surgical resection. This sample comprised PBMCs, obtained after nivolumab (anti-PD-1) treatment. The receptors derive from a person aged 35-79 years with oral cavity squamous cell carcinoma.

The chain has TRBV28 and TRBJ2-3; D possibly corresponds to TRBD1 (6 bases). Per the germline V gene, CDR1 is MDHEN and CDR2 is SYDVKM. The CDR3 covers 16 residues. V gave up 11 bases and J gave up 0 bases, with 21 bases separating them. For the CDR3, the DNA is TGTGCCGGGGCCCGAATACAGGGTTTAAGCACAGATACGCAGTATTTT. This encodes CAGARIQGLSTDTQYF.

The chain couples TRBV10-3 to TRBJ1-5; D remains unclear. With 6 bases removed from V and 0 bases from J, the gap between germline ends came to 15 bases. This CDR3 comprises 16 residues. CDR1 ENHRY and CDR2 SYGVKD come from the germline V gene. CDR3 region: CAISPQAGSSNQPQHF. The CDR3 DNA reads as TGTGCCATCAGCCCCCAGGCAGGCAGTAGCAATCAGCCCCAGCATTTT.

The chain recombines TRBV2 with TRBJ2-1; D is unresolved. The CDR3 covers 11 residues. V was cut by 6 bases and J by 8 bases, with 8 bases left in between. CDR1 and CDR2 from the germline V gene are SNHLY and FYNNEI. The CDR3 sequence: CASSDQYEQFF. The CDR3 coding sequence is TGTGCCAGCAGCGACCAGTATGAGCAGTTCTTC.

J is TRBJ2-7 and V is TRBV18, with D possibly being TRBD2 (6 bases). Trimming took off 0 bases at V and 2 bases at J, with 14 bases between the two ends. Germline V CDR1 and CDR2: KGHSH, LQKENI. The CDR3 runs 16 residues. The CDR3 protein is CASSPPLGGSPYEQYF. DNA of the CDR3: TGTGCCAGCTCACCACCTCTGGGGGGATCCCCCTACGAGCAGTACTTC.

This clone was seen more than once but under ten times. This chain uses TRBV19 with TRBJ2-7; either TRBD1 or TRBD2 may fit D (5 bases each). Germline V gene lookup returns CDR1 LNHDA and CDR2 SQIVND (reference sequence). The V gene lost 5 bases and the J gene lost 2 bases, with 13 bases spanning the gap. The CDR3 contains 14 residues. The CDR3 loop is CASSWGPRTYEQYF. The CDR3, as DNA: TGTGCCAGTAGTTGGGGACCGAGGACCTACGAGCAGTACTTC.

The chain employs TRBV27 and TRBJ1-5; D perhaps matches TRBD1 (6 bases). Germline-derived CDR1 and CDR2 are MNHEY and SMNVEV (reference sequence). The CDR3 length is 15 residues. V lost 3 bases and J 3 bases, leaving 12 bases between the germline ends. The CDR3: CASSFGPGVNQPQHF. In nucleotides, the CDR3 is TGTGCCAGCAGTTTTGGTCCAGGGGTCAATCAGCCCCAGCATTTT.

The chain carries TRBV5-1 and TRBJ1-4; no reliable D call. This CDR3 has 13 residues. Germline-derived CDR1 and CDR2 are SGHRS and YFSETQ. V lost 0 bases, J lost 5 bases, and 5 bases lay in between. The CDR3 DNA reads TGCGCCAGCAGCTTGGACCGGAATGAAAAACTGTTTTTT. Encoded protein: CASSLDRNEKLFF.

A single count supports this clone. The chain joins TRBV28 to TRBJ1-5, with 7 bases matching TRBD1. CDR1 is MDHEN, CDR2 SYDVKM, per germline. V lost 8 bases, J lost 5 bases, and 12 bases stayed unmatched. The CDR3 is 15 residues long. CDR3 sequence: CASYRGPPIDQPQHF. DNA of the CDR3: TGTGCCAGCTACAGGGGACCACCTATCGATCAGCCCCAGCATTTT. The variable domain in full, with the rest retrieved from reference TRBV28 and TRBJ1-5, is DVKVTQSSRYLVKRTGEKVFLECVQDMDHENMFWYRQDPGLGLRLIYFSYDVKMKEKGDIPEGYSVSREKKERFSLILESASTNQTSMYLCASYRGPPIDQPQHFGDGTRLSIL.

This rearrangement joins TRBV5-1 to TRBJ1-1, with D unresolved. Trimming stripped 0 bases from V and 4 bases from J, with 13 bases between. Germline values: CDR1 SGHRS, CDR2 YFSETQ. This CDR3 region has 15 residues. CDR3 bases: TGCGCCAGCAGCTTGGATGGGAGGGATGGCACTGAAGCTTTCTTT. The encoded protein is CASSLDGRDGTEAFF.

This clone is a singleton in its sample. The J gene is TRBJ1-2, the V gene TRBV11-2; tentatively, D is TRBD1 (5 bases). The CDR3 length is 17 residues. Germline values: CDR1 SGHAT, CDR2 FQNNGV. Trimming pared 1 base from V and 8 bases from J, leaving 23 bases between. The CDR3 DNA reads as TGTGCCAGCAGCTTAGTGCGTAGGTCGAGGGGTGTAAGGGGCTACACCTTC. This encodes CASSLVRRSRGVRGYTF.

This rearrangement joins TRBV5-5 to TRBJ2-7, with D perhaps matching TRBD1 or TRBD2 (5 bases each). The ends were cut back, 3 bases at V and 5 bases at J, with 18 bases in the middle. The CDR3 loop spans 15 amino acids. Germline V gives CDR1 SGHKS, CDR2 YYEKEE (reference sequence). The CDR3 reads CASSWGPSRGNEQYF. CDR3 nucleotides: TGTGCCAGCAGCTGGGGCCCTTCAAGAGGGAACGAGCAGTACTTC.

The rearrangement links TRBV7-9 to TRBJ1-1, with D possibly being TRBD1 (5 bases). Trimming took 5 bases from V and 1 from J, leaving 23 bases between them. This CDR3 is 18 amino acids long. CDR1 and CDR2 (germline): SEHNR, FQNEAQ (reference sequence). CDR3 in DNA: TGTGCCAGCAGCCTCCCCAGGGTTTGGGAAACTTCGAACACTGAAGCTTTCTTT. Its protein is CASSLPRVWETSNTEAFF.

The chain couples TRBV7-9 to TRBJ1-2; 10 nucleotides line up with TRBD1. CDR1 is SEHNR, CDR2 FQNEAQ, per germline (reference sequence). With 2 bases clipped from V and 4 bases from J, the junction kept 4 bases outside the gene matches. The CDR3 covers 15 residues. DNA for the CDR3: TGTGCCAGCAGCTTACCCGGGACAGGGGTCTATGGCTACACCTTC. Its translation is CASSLPGTGVYGYTF.

J is TRBJ2-2 and V is TRBV6-5; D tentatively fits TRBD1 or TRBD2 (5 bases each). The length of the CDR3 is 15 residues. With 7 bases removed from V and 1 base from J, the gap between germline ends came to 13 bases. Looked up from germline, CDR1 is MNHEY and CDR2 is SVGAGI. CDR3 loop: CASIPRAGNTGELFF. The DNA of the CDR3 is TGTGCCAGCATTCCCAGGGCGGGGAACACCGGGGAGCTGTTTTTT.

The CDR3 loop is CASSLIGSTEAFF. The CDR3 DNA sequence: TGTGCCAGCAGCTTAATAGGGTCGACCGAAGCTTTCTTT. V gene TRBV7-9 combines with J gene TRBJ1-1; D gene unclear. The germline CDR1 and CDR2 sequences are SEHNR and FQNEAQ (reference sequence). The CDR3 covers 13 residues. Between the trimmed V and J ends, which lost 2 bases and 8 bases, there was a span of 12 bases.

The rearrangement links TRBV5-5 to TRBJ2-2; D is possibly TRBD1 (8 bases). The germline CDR1 and CDR2 sequences are SGHKS and YYEKEE (reference sequence). The CDR3 is 15 residues long. Trimming left V 3 bases short and J 6 bases short, with 15 bases between. The CDR3 spells CASSSWTGRAGELFF. The DNA of the CDR3 is TGTGCCAGCAGCTCTTGGACAGGGAGGGCCGGGGAGCTGTTTTTT.

The chain employs TRBV5-6 and TRBJ2-1; no clear D. Germline V lookup: CDR1 SGHDT, CDR2 YYEEEE. The CDR3 length is 12 residues. V gave up 2 bases and J gave up 8 bases, with 8 bases separating them. The CDR3 region is CASSLGVDEQFF. CDR3 DNA: TGTGCCAGCAGCTTAGGTGTAGATGAGCAGTTCTTC.

J is TRBJ2-1 and V is TRBV27; D remains unclear. Germline CDR1 and CDR2: MNHEY and SMNVEV (reference sequence). The CDR3 contains 13 residues. V was shortened by 6 bases and J by 9 bases, with 15 bases between the two germline ends. CDR3 nucleotide sequence: TGTGCCAGCAGGCCACTTTCTTCCCCTGAGCAGTTCTTC. This sequence encodes CASRPLSSPEQFF.

This chain uses TRBV2 with TRBJ2-7; D gene ambiguous. Deletions cut 7 bases from V and 0 bases from J, with 13 bases between. The CDR3 sequence is 14 residues long. Germline V gene data show CDR1 as SNHLY and CDR2 as FYNNEI. CDR3 region: CASIKQTNSYEQYF. In DNA form, the CDR3 reads TGTGCCAGCATTAAACAGACGAACTCCTACGAGCAGTACTTC.